Below, one T cell receptor beta chain is given with its context. The data stem from a study of cytomegalovirus exposure and HLA in healthy donors. The PCR ran on 60 Vbeta and 13 Jbeta primers. Data came from immunoSEQ multiplex PCR; TCRdb stores just in-frame clones and leaves some out. The table lists 200,000 to 300,000 clones, about 83% of them singletons. The length of the CDR3 is 17 residues. The sample was PBMCs. The J gene is TRBJ1-4, the V gene TRBV21-1; the listed D gene, TRBD1, was not tested against the DNA. TRBV21-1 is classified as a pseudogene. This TCR was sampled from a woman aged 35 to 49 in good health and CMV-seropositive. In nucleotides, the CDR3 is TGTGCCAGCAGCGAAAAATTAACAGGGAAACGCAATGAAAAACTGTTTTTT. Amino acid sequence: CASSEKLTGKRNEKLFF.